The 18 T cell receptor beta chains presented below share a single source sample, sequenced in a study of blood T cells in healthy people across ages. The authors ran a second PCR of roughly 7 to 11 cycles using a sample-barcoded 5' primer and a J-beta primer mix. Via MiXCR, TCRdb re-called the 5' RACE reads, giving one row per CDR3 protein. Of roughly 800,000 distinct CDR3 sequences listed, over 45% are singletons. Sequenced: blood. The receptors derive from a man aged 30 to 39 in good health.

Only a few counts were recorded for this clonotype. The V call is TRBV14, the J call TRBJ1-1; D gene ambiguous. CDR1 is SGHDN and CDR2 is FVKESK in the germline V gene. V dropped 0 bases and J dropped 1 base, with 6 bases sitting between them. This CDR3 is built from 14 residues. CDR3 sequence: CASSQDLGNTEAFF. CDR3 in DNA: TGTGCCAGCAGCCAAGATTTGGGGAACACTGAAGCTTTCTTT.

This chain's CDR3 is CASRFGEDTQYF. The CDR3 nucleotides are TGTGCCAGCAGATTCGGCGAAGATACGCAGTATTTT. V gene TRBV12-3 or TRBV12-4 combines with J gene TRBJ2-3, with D unclear. CDR3 length equals 12 residues. Trimming shortened V by 6 bases and J by 5 bases, and 9 bases separated the two germline ends.

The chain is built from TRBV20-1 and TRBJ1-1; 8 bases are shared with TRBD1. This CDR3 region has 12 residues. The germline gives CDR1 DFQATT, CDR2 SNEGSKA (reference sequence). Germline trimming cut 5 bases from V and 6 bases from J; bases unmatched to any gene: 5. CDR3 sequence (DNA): TGCAGTGCTCCGGGACAGGACGCTGAAGCTTTCTTT. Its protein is CSAPGQDAEAFF.

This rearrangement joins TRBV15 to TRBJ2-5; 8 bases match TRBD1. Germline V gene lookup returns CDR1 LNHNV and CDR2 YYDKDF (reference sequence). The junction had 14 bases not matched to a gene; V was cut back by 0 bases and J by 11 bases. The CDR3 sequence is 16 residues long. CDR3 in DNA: TGTGCCACCAGCAGAGACATCGGACAGGGTGCCAATGAGCAGTACTTC. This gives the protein CATSRDIGQGANEQYF. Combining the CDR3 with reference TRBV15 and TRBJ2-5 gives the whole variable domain DAMVIQNPRYQVTQFGKPVTLSCSQTLNHNVMYWYQQKSSQAPKLLFHYYDKDFNNEADTPDNFQSRRPNTSFCFLDIRSPGLGDTAMYLCATSRDIGQGANEQYFGPGTRLLVL.

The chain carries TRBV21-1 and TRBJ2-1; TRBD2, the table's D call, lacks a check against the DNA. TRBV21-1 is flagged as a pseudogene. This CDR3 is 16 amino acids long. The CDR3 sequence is CASSSEREGPPNEQFF. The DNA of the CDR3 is TGTGCCAGCAGCTCGGAGCGGGAGGGCCCCCCCAATGAGCAGTTCTTC.

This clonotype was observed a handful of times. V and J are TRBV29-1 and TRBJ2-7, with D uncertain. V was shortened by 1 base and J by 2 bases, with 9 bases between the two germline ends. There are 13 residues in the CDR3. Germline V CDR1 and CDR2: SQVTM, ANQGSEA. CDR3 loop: CSVEVTEPYEQYF. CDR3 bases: TGCAGCGTTGAAGTGACGGAGCCCTACGAGCAGTACTTC.

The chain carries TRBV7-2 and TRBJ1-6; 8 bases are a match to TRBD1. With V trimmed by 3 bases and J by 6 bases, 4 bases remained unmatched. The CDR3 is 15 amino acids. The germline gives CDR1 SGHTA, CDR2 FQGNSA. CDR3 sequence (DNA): TGTGCCAGCAGCTTGCAGGACAGGGCTAATTCACCCCTCCACTTT. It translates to CASSLQDRANSPLHF.

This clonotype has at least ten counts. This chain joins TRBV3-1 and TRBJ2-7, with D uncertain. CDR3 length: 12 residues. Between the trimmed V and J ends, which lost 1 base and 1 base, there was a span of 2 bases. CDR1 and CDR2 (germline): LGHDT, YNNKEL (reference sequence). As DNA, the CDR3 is TGTGCCAGCAGCCAAGGGTCCTACGAGCAGTACTTC. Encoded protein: CASSQGSYEQYF.

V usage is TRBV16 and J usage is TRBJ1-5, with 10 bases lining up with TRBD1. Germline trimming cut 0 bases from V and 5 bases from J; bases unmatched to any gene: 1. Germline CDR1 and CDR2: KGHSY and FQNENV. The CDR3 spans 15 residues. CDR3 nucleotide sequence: TGTGCCAGCAGCCAATCGGGGACAGGGGATCAGCCCCAGCATTTT. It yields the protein CASSQSGTGDQPQHF. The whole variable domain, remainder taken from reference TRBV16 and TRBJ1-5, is GEEVAQTPKHLVRGEGQKAKLYCAPIKGHSYVFWYQQVLKNEFKFLISFQNENVFDETGMPKERFSAKCLPNSPCSLEIQATKLEDSAVYFCASSQSGTGDQPQHFGDGTRLSIL.

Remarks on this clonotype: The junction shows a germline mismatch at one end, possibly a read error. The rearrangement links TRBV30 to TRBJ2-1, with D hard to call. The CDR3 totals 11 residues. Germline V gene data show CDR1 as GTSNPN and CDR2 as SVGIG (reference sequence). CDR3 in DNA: TGTGCCTTGAGTTGGGGAAGTGAGCAGTTCTTC. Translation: CALSWGSEQFF.

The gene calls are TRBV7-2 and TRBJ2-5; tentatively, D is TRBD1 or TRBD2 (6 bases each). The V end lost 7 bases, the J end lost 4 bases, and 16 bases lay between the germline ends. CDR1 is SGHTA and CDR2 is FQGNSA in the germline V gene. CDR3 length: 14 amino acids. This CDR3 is CASTLGGGRETQYF. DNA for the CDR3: TGTGCCAGCACCCTCGGAGGGGGGCGAGAGACCCAGTACTTC.

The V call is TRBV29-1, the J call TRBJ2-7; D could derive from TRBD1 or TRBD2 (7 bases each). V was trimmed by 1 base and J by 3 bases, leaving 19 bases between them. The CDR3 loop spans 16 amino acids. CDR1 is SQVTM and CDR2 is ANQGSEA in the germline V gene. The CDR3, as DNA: TGCAGCGTTGAAGTCTGGTCCAGGGGGGGAGTCTACGAGCAGTACTTC. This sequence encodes CSVEVWSRGGVYEQYF.

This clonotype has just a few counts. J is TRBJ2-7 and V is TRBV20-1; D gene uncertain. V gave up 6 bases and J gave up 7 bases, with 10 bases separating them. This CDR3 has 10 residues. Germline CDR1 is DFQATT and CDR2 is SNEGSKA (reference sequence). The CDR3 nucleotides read TGCAGTGCCCAAACCCGAGAGCAGTACTTC. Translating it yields CSAQTREQYF.

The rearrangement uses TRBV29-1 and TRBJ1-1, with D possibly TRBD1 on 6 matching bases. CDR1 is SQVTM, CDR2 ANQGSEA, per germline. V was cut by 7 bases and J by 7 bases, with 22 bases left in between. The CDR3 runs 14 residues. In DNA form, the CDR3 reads TGCAGCGCAACCTCCCCGGGACACAAACTTGAAGCTTTCTTT. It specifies CSATSPGHKLEAFF.

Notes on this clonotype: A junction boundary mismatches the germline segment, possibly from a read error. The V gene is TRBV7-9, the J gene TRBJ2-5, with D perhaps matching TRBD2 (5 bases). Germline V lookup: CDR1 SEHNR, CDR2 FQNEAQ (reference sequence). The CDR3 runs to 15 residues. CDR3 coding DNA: TGTGCCAACAGCTTAAGCGGCGGCTACCAAGAGACCCAGTACTTC. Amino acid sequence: CANSLSGGYQETQYF.

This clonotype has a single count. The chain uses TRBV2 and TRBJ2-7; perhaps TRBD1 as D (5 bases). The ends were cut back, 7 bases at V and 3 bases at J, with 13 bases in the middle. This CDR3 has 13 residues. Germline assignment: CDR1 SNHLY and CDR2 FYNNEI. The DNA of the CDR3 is TGTGCCAGCACCCAGGGTCTGAGCTACGAGCAGTACTTC. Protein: CASTQGLSYEQYF.

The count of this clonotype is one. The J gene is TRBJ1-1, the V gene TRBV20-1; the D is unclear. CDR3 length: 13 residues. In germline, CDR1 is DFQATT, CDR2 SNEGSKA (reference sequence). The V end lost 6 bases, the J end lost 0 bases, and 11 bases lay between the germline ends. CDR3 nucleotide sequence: TGCAGTGCCCCCCTAATGATGAACACTGAAGCTTTCTTT. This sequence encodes CSAPLMMNTEAFF.

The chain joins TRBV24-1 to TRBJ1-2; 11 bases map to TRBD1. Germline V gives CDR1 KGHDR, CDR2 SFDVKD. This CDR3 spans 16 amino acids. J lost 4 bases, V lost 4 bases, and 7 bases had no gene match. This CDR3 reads CATSDQRTGGSYGYTF. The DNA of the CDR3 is TGTGCCACCAGTGACCAGAGGACAGGGGGCAGCTATGGCTACACCTTC.